This T cell receptor (beta chain) was captured in a study of T cells in Graves' hyperthyroidism and ophthalmopathy. The hyperthyroidism patients had all been newly diagnosed, and their disease duration was under 2 months. Their ages ranged from 18 to 65 years. In making diagnoses, clinical symptoms, serum thyroxine and TRAb, thyroid ultrasound and orbital computed tomography were all used. This clonotype was detected only a few times. Amplified TCR beta CDR3 regions came from RNA transcripts. RT-PCR in the first round (using the HTBI primer set) targeted the TCR CDR3. A single record per CDR3 protein comes from TCRdb applying MiXCR to the multiplex PCR reads. Counted here are approximately 400,000 distinct CDR3 sequences, roughly 12% occurring once; the ten biggest clones make up around 21%. Trimming took off 5 bases at V and 0 bases at J, with 16 bases between the two ends. Germline-derived CDR1 and CDR2 are SGHVS and FQNEAQ. The CDR3 has 16 residues.

Sample: blood. This rearrangement joins TRBV7-8 to TRBJ1-1, with D possibly TRBD1 on 6 matching bases. The TCR comes from a young man with Graves' hyperthyroidism that later progressed to Graves' ophthalmopathy. For the CDR3, the DNA is TGTGCCAGCAGCCCCCGCGGCAGGGGCCTGAACACTGAAGCTTTCTTT. This sequence encodes CASSPRGRGLNTEAFF.